Below, one T cell receptor (beta chain) is given with its context. Its antigen is unidentified. At one end, the junction sequence differs from germline, possibly due to a read error. 13 Jbeta primers and 60 Vbeta primers were used for the PCR. TCRdb keeps only in-frame clones here, not all; method: immunoSEQ multiplex PCR. Among about 140,000 clones listed, about 80% were seen once. The sample is drawn from a study of cytomegalovirus exposure and HLA in healthy donors. Study findings and constraints: A later analysis showed TCR association rates differing by HLA locus, peaking at DRB1 and lowest at HLA-C. Indistinguishability led to the exclusion of some V segments, TRBV6-2 and TRBV6-3 included. Later analysis indicated greater clonal expansion among HLA-associated TCR beta chains than among equally common other chains.

This CDR3 has 15 amino acids. Germline V gene lookup returns CDR1 SGHRS and CDR2 YFSETQ. This sequence originates from a man aged 35-49 years in good health and CMV-seropositive. The sample taken for sequencing was PBMCs. The rearrangement joins TRBV5-1 to TRBJ1-5, with D perhaps matching TRBD1 (5 bases). Here the CDR3 DNA reads TGCGCCAGCAGCCTCGGGGGAGGTGGCAATCGGCCCCAGCATTTT. Translating gives CASSLGGGGNRPQHF.